A single sample is the source of the 32 T cell receptor beta chains below, sequenced in a study of regulatory T cells in long-lasting Graves disease. With iRepertoire HTBI primers and Arm-PCR of CDR3 regions, TCR beta libraries were built. TCRdb itself ran the multiplex PCR reads through MiXCR, one entry per CDR3 protein. The table has over 450,000 distinct CDR3 sequences, 9.5% to 15% seen once. The time point here: newly diagnosed GD, antithyroid drugs for less than 3 months. After RNA was extracted from PBMCs, the TCR library was made from it. These data also featured in a second study, about T cells in Graves' hyperthyroidism and ophthalmopathy.

The specimen was peripheral blood mononuclear cells (PBMCs), collected at new diagnosis, from a patient treated with antithyroid drugs. These TCRs come from a woman aged 25-40 years with Graves disease.

This clonotype was seen more than once but under ten times. The CDR3 loop is CASSLGGAANQPQHF. As DNA, the CDR3 is TGTGCCAGCAGCTTAGGAGGGGCAGCTAATCAGCCCCAGCATTTT. V and J are TRBV7-9 and TRBJ1-5, with D maybe TRBD1 (5 bases). Germline CDR1 SEHNR, CDR2 FQNEAQ (reference sequence). The CDR3 spans 15 residues. V lost 1 base and J lost 4, with 11 bases in between.

This clonotype was seen ten or more times. The chain combines TRBV12-3 or TRBV12-4 with TRBJ2-1; TRBD2 aligns across 10 bases. The CDR3 has 14 amino acids. V shed 7 bases and J 7 bases; nucleotides not matched to a gene: 7. In DNA form, the CDR3 reads TGTGCCAGCACCCAGGTAGCGGGAGGAAATGAGCAGTTCTTC. Amino acid sequence: CASTQVAGGNEQFF.

The chain joins TRBV5-1 to TRBJ2-3; D uncertain. The V end lost 4 bases, the J end lost 10 bases, and 13 bases lay between the germline ends. CDR1 SGHRS and CDR2 YFSETQ come from the germline V gene. The CDR3 has 12 amino acids. The chain's CDR3 is CASSEPGNSQYF. CDR3 DNA: TGCGCCAGCAGCGAACCGGGCAATTCGCAGTATTTT.

The table lists this clonotype with a few counts. Since a much larger clone is just one base distant, this may be a read error. This likely comes from a read error, as the CDR3 has no conserved phenylalanine or tryptophan at its end. CDR3 amino acids: CASSSFRGSSYEQYL. The CDR3 region has the DNA TGTGCCAGCAGCTCGTTCAGGGGTAGCTCCTACGAGCAGTACCTC. V and J are TRBV7-9 and TRBJ2-7; weak D call: TRBD1 (6 bases). CDR3 length equals 15 residues. Germline CDR1 reads SEHNR; CDR2 reads FQNEAQ (reference sequence). V was trimmed by 4 bases and J by 0 bases, leaving 13 bases between them.

This clonotype has a count of ten or more. V is TRBV27 and J is TRBJ2-7; TRBD2 aligns across 8 bases. CDR3 length equals 13 residues. Germline V gene data show CDR1 as MNHEY and CDR2 as SMNVEV (reference sequence). V dropped 2 bases and J dropped 4; count of bases not matched to a gene: 1. The CDR3 loop is CASSLLAGYEQYF. CDR3 sequence (DNA): TGTGCCAGCAGTTTACTAGCGGGTTACGAGCAGTACTTC.

The chain joins TRBV2 to TRBJ2-1; 7 positions match TRBD1. This CDR3 is built from 15 residues. J lost 7 bases, V lost 4 bases, and 10 bases had no gene match. Germline loops: CDR1 SNHLY, CDR2 FYNNEI. The CDR3 loop is CASSADRAKVNEQFF. The CDR3 bases are TGTGCCAGCAGTGCCGACAGGGCTAAGGTAAATGAGCAGTTCTTC.

This clonotype occurred many times. This chain uses TRBV5-1 with TRBJ1-1; 7 bases are shared with TRBD1. The length of the CDR3 is 15 residues. V was pared by 4 bases and J by 1 base, with 7 bases of the junction left unmatched. Germline V CDR1 and CDR2: SGHRS, YFSETQ. The CDR3 DNA follows: TGCGCCAGCAGCCGAGGACAGGCAGCGAACACTGAAGCTTTCTTT. The encoded protein is CASSRGQAANTEAFF.

Worth noting for this clonotype: A much larger clone differs by one base, so this may be a read error. V and J are TRBV7-3 and TRBJ2-3; D unclear. Per germline, CDR1 SGHTA and CDR2 FQGTGA. V dropped 6 bases and J dropped 5 bases, with 21 bases sitting between them. This CDR3 has 16 amino acids. The CDR3 DNA reads TGTGCCAGCAGTTTCCCAAGGAACTTGGTGGGAGATACGCAGTATTTT. Protein sequence: CASSFPRNLVGDTQYF.

In this sample, this clonotype turned up many times. Here the CDR3 reads CAWRGTAQETQYF. CDR3 sequence (DNA): TGTGCCTGGAGGGGGACAGCCCAAGAGACCCAGTACTTC. This chain connects TRBV30 to TRBJ2-5; TRBD1 aligns across 7 bases. Looked up from germline, CDR1 is GTSNPN and CDR2 is SVGIG (reference sequence). The trim removed 3 bases at V and 1 base at J, leaving 2 bases unmatched. The CDR3 has 13 residues.

The chain joins TRBV13 to TRBJ2-5; 9 bases are a match to TRBD2. The junction had 9 bases not matched to a gene; V was cut back by 6 bases and J by 4 bases. Germline CDR1 is PRHDT and CDR2 is FYEKMQ (reference sequence). This CDR3 has 15 residues. The CDR3 sequence is CASSISGSLGETQYF. The CDR3 DNA is TGTGCCAGCAGTATTAGCGGGAGCTTGGGAGAGACCCAGTACTTC.

This clonotype was counted ten times or more. For the CDR3, the DNA is TGTGCCAGCGACGGCGGGAGGGACCCAAACAATGAGCAGTTCTTC. Its translation is CASDGGRDPNNEQFF. This chain joins TRBV6-1 and TRBJ2-1; 9 positions match TRBD2. The length of the CDR3 is 15 residues. J lost 5 bases, V lost 8 bases, and 10 bases had no gene match. Germline CDR1 is MNHNS and CDR2 is SASEGT.

In this sample, this clonotype turned up many times. V gene TRBV29-1 combines with J gene TRBJ1-2, with 8 positions matching TRBD1. CDR1 is SQVTM and CDR2 is ANQGSEA in the germline V gene. V trimming: 6 bases; J trimming: 6 bases; junction bases outside the gene matches: 9. The CDR3 length is 13 residues. The CDR3 DNA follows: TGCAGCGTCCGTACTGACAGGGGCCATGGCTACACCTTC. This translates into CSVRTDRGHGYTF.

This clonotype has at least ten counts. The V gene is TRBV28, the J gene TRBJ1-5; 8 bases are a match to TRBD1. Germline CDR1 MDHEN, CDR2 SYDVKM. Trimming at V came to 4 bases and at J to 2 bases, leaving 16 bases not matched to a gene. CDR3 length equals 19 residues. In nucleotides, the CDR3 is TGTGCCAGCAGTTCCAACCGGGACAGGTCGTATTTTGGCAATCAGCCCCAGCATTTT. Translation gives CASSSNRDRSYFGNQPQHF.

This clonotype came up many times. Here the CDR3 DNA reads TGTGCCAGCAGTTTAATAGCGGGAACCGGGGAGCTGTTTTTT. Protein product: CASSLIAGTGELFF. The J gene is TRBJ2-2, the V gene TRBV28; 8 positions match TRBD2. The germline V gene encodes CDR1 MDHEN and CDR2 SYDVKM. This CDR3 region has 14 residues. The J segment lost 5 bases and the V segment lost 2 bases, leaving 1 base of the junction unmatched. The complete variable domain, with remaining parts taken from reference TRBV28 and TRBJ2-2, reads DVKVTQSSRYLVKRTGEKVFLECVQDMDHENMFWYRQDPGLGLRLIYFSYDVKMKEKGDIPEGYSVSREKKERFSLILESASTNQTSMYLCASSLIAGTGELFFGEGSRLTVL.

The table lists this clonotype with a few counts. V usage is TRBV9 and J usage is TRBJ2-1; 7 nucleotides align to TRBD2. CDR1 and CDR2 from the germline V gene are SGDLS and YYNGEE. This CDR3 region has 14 residues. V gave up 3 bases and J gave up 7 bases; unmatched junction bases: 7. The CDR3 sequence is CASSDGGGENEQFF. The DNA of the CDR3 is TGTGCCAGCAGCGACGGGGGAGGGGAAAATGAGCAGTTCTTC.

This clonotype turned up a few times. CDR3 DNA: TGTGCCAGTAAAAGGACCGGGACAGGGGATTCACCCCTCCACTTT. Translated, it gives CASKRTGTGDSPLHF. This chain connects TRBV19 to TRBJ1-6; 10 nucleotides match TRBD1. V lost 7 bases and J lost 8; bases outside the gene matches: 8. Germline lookup yields CDR1 LNHDA and CDR2 SQIVND (reference sequence). The CDR3 spans 15 residues.

Here the CDR3 DNA reads TGTGCCTGGAGTCCCCCCACAAGGGGCTACACCTTC. Residues: CAWSPPTRGYTF. J is TRBJ1-2 and V is TRBV30; D is uncertain. The germline gives CDR1 GTSNPN, CDR2 SVGIG (reference sequence). This CDR3 has 12 residues. The germline V and J ends were trimmed by 2 bases and 8 bases, with 12 bases remaining between them.

In its sample, this clonotype was seen many times. This sequence joins TRBV7-9 and TRBJ2-7; D remains unclear. In germline, CDR1 is SEHNR, CDR2 FQNEAQ (reference sequence). CDR3 length: 14 amino acids. Deletions cut 1 base from V and 4 bases from J, with 11 bases between. The CDR3 reads CASSLVPDGYEQYF. The CDR3 DNA reads as TGTGCCAGCAGCTTAGTGCCTGACGGTTACGAGCAGTACTTC.

This clonotype turned up a few times. V and J are TRBV7-9 and TRBJ2-6, with 7 positions matching TRBD2. The CDR3 length is 17 residues. V lost 5 bases to trimming and J lost 5 bases; unmatched junction nucleotides: 12. Germline V gene sequence: CDR1 SEHNR, CDR2 FQNEAQ (reference sequence). The CDR3 region is CASSPWRGIARANVLTF. As DNA, the CDR3 is TGTGCCAGCAGCCCGTGGCGGGGGATTGCCAGGGCCAACGTCCTGACTTTC.

This clonotype was observed a few times. The chain employs TRBV20-1 and TRBJ2-2, with D perhaps TRBD2 (6 bases). The CDR3 covers 14 residues. CDR1 and CDR2 from the germline V gene are DFQATT and SNEGSKA (reference sequence). Trimming left V 3 bases short and J 7 bases short, with 15 bases between. The CDR3 DNA is TGCAGTGCTAGGGTGCCTAGCGCCGGCGGGGAGCTGTTTTTT. Translating it yields CSARVPSAGGELFF.

This clonotype was picked up many times. The chain recombines TRBV27 with TRBJ2-4, with a weak D call TRBD2 (7 bases). The CDR3 consists of 16 residues. From germline, CDR1 is MNHEY and CDR2 SMNVEV (reference sequence). The germline V and J ends were trimmed by 3 bases and 2 bases, with 14 bases remaining between them. The CDR3 coding sequence is TGTGCCAGCAGTTTTGGGCGGGGGCCCCCCAAAAACATTCAGTACTTC. It encodes CASSFGRGPPKNIQYF.

This clonotype was seen repeatedly, ten times or more. The rearrangement links TRBV6-5 to TRBJ1-2; D is uncertain. The V gene lost 0 bases and the J gene lost 3 bases, with 11 bases spanning the gap. CDR3 size: 15 residues. The germline CDR1 and CDR2 sequences are MNHEY and SVGAGI. The CDR3 region is CASSYSIPGDYGYTF. CDR3 coding DNA: TGTGCCAGCAGTTACTCGATTCCCGGAGACTATGGCTACACCTTC.

About this clonotype itself: A much larger clone sits a single nucleotide away, making a read error possible. The gene calls are TRBV11-3 and TRBJ1-5; TRBD1 matches 10 bases. This CDR3 spans 15 amino acids. From germline, CDR1 is SGHNT and CDR2 YENEEA. CDR3 in DNA: TGTGCCAGCAGTTTAGAGACAGGGGGCAATCGGCCCCAGCATTTT. Its translation is CASSLETGGNRPQHF.

The V call is TRBV5-5, the J call TRBJ1-5; possibly TRBD1 for D (6 bases). The V gene's germline CDR1 is SGHKS and CDR2 YYEKEE (reference sequence). CDR3 length: 15 residues. V dropped 0 bases and J dropped 4 bases, with 11 bases sitting between them. The CDR3 DNA is TGTGCCAGCAGCTTGGGAGTCAGGGGAAATCAGCCCCAGCATTTT. Residues: CASSLGVRGNQPQHF.

This clonotype was seen at least ten times. J is TRBJ2-1 and V is TRBV12-3 or TRBV12-4; TRBD2 matches 9 bases. Losses at the gene ends were 4 bases for V and 7 bases for J; bases not matched to a gene: 5. The CDR3 is 14 amino acids. The DNA of the CDR3 is TGTGCCAGCAGTTCTAGCGGGAAAGTAAATGAGCAGTTCTTC. As protein: CASSSSGKVNEQFF.

This clonotype was counted only a few times. The V call is TRBV6-5, the J call TRBJ2-6; 12 positions match TRBD1. The CDR3 spans 19 residues. Germline V gene data show CDR1 as MNHEY and CDR2 as SVGAGI. J lost 4 bases, V lost 2 bases, and 9 bases had no gene match. The CDR3 DNA sequence: TGTGCCAGCAGTTACCCCCGGGACAGGGGGCTGGGGGGGGCCAACGTCCTGACTTTC. Encoded protein: CASSYPRDRGLGGANVLTF.

This clonotype was found a few times. The chain carries TRBV25-1 and TRBJ2-3; no clear D gene. This CDR3 contains 18 residues. V lost 3 bases, J lost 4 bases, and 23 bases lay in between. Per germline, CDR1 MGHDK and CDR2 SYGVNS. In DNA form, the CDR3 reads TGTGCCAGCAGTGACCCCGGACCAATAACTCTGGGCCCAGATACGCAGTATTTT. Its protein product is CASSDPGPITLGPDTQYF.

The table lists this clonotype with many counts. CDR3 protein: CASSDGLAGGGETQYF. In DNA form, the CDR3 reads TGCGCCAGCAGTGATGGACTAGCGGGAGGAGGGGAGACCCAGTACTTC. The chain carries TRBV10-2 and TRBJ2-5, with TRBD2 matching 14 bases. Germline CDR1 reads WSHSY; CDR2 reads SAAADI. The CDR3 is made up of 16 amino acids. The J segment lost 5 bases and the V segment lost 3 bases, leaving 5 bases of the junction unmatched.

This clonotype came up a few times. J is TRBJ2-2 and V is TRBV10-2; tentatively, D is TRBD2 (6 bases). The CDR3 has 16 residues. Trimming took off 4 bases at V and 7 bases at J, with 19 bases between the two ends. CDR1 and CDR2 (germline): WSHSY, SAAADI. CDR3 residues: CASSAGPSGVGGELFF. In DNA form, the CDR3 reads TGCGCCAGCAGTGCTGGACCCTCGGGGGTTGGCGGGGAGCTGTTTTTT.

This clonotype was seen ten or more times. The rearrangement uses TRBV5-1 and TRBJ2-1; 13 nucleotides align to TRBD2. CDR3 length: 17 residues. CDR1 is SGHRS, CDR2 YFSETQ, per germline. V shed 0 bases and J 0 bases; nucleotides not matched to a gene: 0. In nucleotides, the CDR3 is TGCGCCAGCAGCTTGGGGACTAGCGGGAGCTCCTACAATGAGCAGTTCTTC. It encodes CASSLGTSGSSYNEQFF. The full variable domain, its missing parts supplied by reference TRBV5-1 and TRBJ2-1, is KAGVTQTPRYLIKTRGQQVTLSCSPISGHRSVSWYQQTPGQGLQFLFEYFSETQRNKGNFPGRFSGRQFSNSRSEMNVSTLELGDSALYLCASSLGTSGSSYNEQFFGPGTRLTVL.

This clonotype was detected many times. This sequence joins TRBV5-5 and TRBJ1-1, with D uncertain. This CDR3 has 15 residues. The V gene lost 4 bases and the J gene lost 0 bases, with 13 bases spanning the gap. CDR1 and CDR2 from the germline V gene are SGHKS and YYEKEE (reference sequence). The CDR3 reads CASSLGSTMNTEAFF. The CDR3 region has the DNA TGTGCCAGCAGCCTTGGGTCCACCATGAACACTGAAGCTTTCTTT.

This clonotype was seen a few times. The genes are TRBV6-1 and TRBJ1-2; D is uncertain. V was trimmed by 6 bases and J by 10 bases, leaving 15 bases between them. Germline values: CDR1 MNHNS, CDR2 SASEGT. CDR3 length: 12 amino acids. The CDR3 nucleotides are TGTGCCAGCAGCATAGTCCCGCAGGCCTACACCTTC. Residues: CASSIVPQAYTF.